The present T cell receptor beta chain was sequenced within a study of STAT5B mutations in CD4+ large granular lymphocyte leukemia. Overall study findings and caveats: 8/27 top patient clones versus 2/35 control clones were TRBV06-family.

V gave up 4 bases and J gave up 8 bases, with 13 bases separating them. From germline, CDR1 is SGDLS and CDR2 YYNGEE. CDR3 length: 13 amino acids. As to this clone: Its antigen is currently unknown.

Using immunoSEQ multiplex PCR, the repertoire was profiled, and TCRdb retains in-frame clones only, with some absent. The table includes about 48,000 clones, under 80% detected once. This clonotype was sampled from a human donor in good health. The sample consisted of CD4+ T cells from blood buffy coats. V is TRBV9 and J is TRBJ2-1; D is unclear. Written as DNA, the CDR3 is TGTGCCAGCAGCTCGCAAAGTGGCTATGAGCAGTTCTTC. It translates to CASSSQSGYEQFF.